Presented here are 3 T cell receptor beta chains from one specimen sequenced in a study of graft-versus-host responses after intestinal transplantation. Antigens of these TCRs are unknown. Method: immunoSEQ multiplex PCR; TCRdb's copy keeps in-frame clones and lacks some. The table includes 88,000 or so clones, almost 90% detected once. The material was unstimulated CD4+ T cells sorted from spleen or lymph node cells, obtained before intestinal transplant. These receptors all come from a human donor who received an intestinal transplant.

The chain has TRBV4-1 and TRBJ1-5; the D is unclear. The germline gives CDR1 MGHRA, CDR2 YSYEKL. The CDR3 sequence is 14 residues long. V was shortened by 1 base and J by 7 bases, with 11 bases between the two germline ends. The DNA for the CDR3 is TGCGCCAGCAGCCAAGTTTGGGGAGGCCAGCCCCAGCATTTT. It yields the protein CASSQVWGGQPQHF.

The chain has TRBV5-1 and TRBJ1-4; D remains unclear. Germline V gives CDR1 SGHRS, CDR2 YFSETQ. The CDR3 is made up of 14 amino acids. Trimming removed 4 bases at V and 7 bases at J, with 14 bases between. CDR3 in amino acids: CASSPDWEGEKLFF. The CDR3 DNA is TGCGCCAGCAGCCCGGATTGGGAGGGTGAAAAACTGTTTTTT.

As to this clone: Other DNA sequences in the same sample also yield this CDR3. The chain combines TRBV18 with TRBJ1-1, with TRBD1 matching 7 bases. Trimming cost V 3 bases and J 1 base; bases outside gene matches: 2. The CDR3 sequence is 14 residues long. Per germline, CDR1 KGHSH and CDR2 LQKENI. The CDR3 here is CASSPSGGNTEAFF. As DNA, the CDR3 is TGTGCCAGCTCACCGTCAGGGGGGAACACTGAAGCTTTCTTT.